This TCR beta chain was profiled in a study of T-cell reconstitution after alpha-beta-depleted transplantation in children. Study-wide findings and caveats: Several hundred graft clones that had expanded were reportedly the source of alpha-beta T cells about two months after transplant. A year had passed since transplant, and T-cell counts and diversity by then came mostly from newly produced T cells. Day-60 TCRbeta diversity that was high in some patients was derived from surviving recipient T cells and thymic progenitors.

TCRbeta library preparation incorporated unique molecular identifiers. TCRdb recomputed calls from the PCR reads with MiXCR, one row per CDR3 protein. The table shows a few hundred thousand distinct CDR3 sequences, with around 7.3% occurring only once. This clonotype was observed many times. Antigen: not known. This CDR3 has 12 amino acids. Germline V CDR1 and CDR2: MDHEN, SYDVKM. V gave up 7 bases and J gave up 8 bases, with 12 bases separating them. V usage is TRBV28 and J usage is TRBJ2-1; D ambiguous. The receptor was derived from a female patient aged 2-9 years who had a stem cell transplant for Fanconi anemia, so the T cells may come from the graft donor. Here the sequenced sample was peripheral blood, taken 360 days after TCRalphabeta/CD19-depleted stem cell transplant. Here the CDR3 reads CASTQGRDEQFF. The CDR3, as DNA: TGTGCCAGCACCCAAGGCCGAGATGAGCAGTTCTTC.